The rows below give T cell receptor beta chains drawn from one sample of a study of blood T cell repertoires in COVID-19. Clones were sequenced by immunoSEQ multiplex PCR, and TCRdb holds only the in-frame ones, with some missing. The table shows around 400,000 clones, with 70% to 90% occurring only once. Material: peripheral blood. The receptor source for this set is a man aged 35 to 55 with acute or convalescent COVID-19. CDR3s include the opening cysteine and the closing phenylalanine or tryptophan. Each record gives: V gene, CDR3 length, clone size, J gene, D gene, CDR3 DNA, CDR3 protein. The D gene is left open where the match is weak. Size values are once, few and many counts, or a class for expanded clones, and some rows have none.

TRBV9	17	once	TRBJ1-6	TRBD1	TGTGCCAGCAGCCCTGCCGTCGGGACAGGGTATAATTCACCCCTCCACTTT	CASSPAVGTGYNSPLHF
TRBV6-5	15	-	TRBJ2-5	-	TGTGCCAGCAACCCGGAGGGGGCGATAAAAGAGACCCAGTACTTC	CASNPEGAIKETQYF
TRBV29-1	17	-	TRBJ2-3	-	TGCAGCGTTGAAGATTCCACAGGGCGACATCGGAGGGATACGCAGTATTTT	CSVEDSTGRHRRDTQYF
TRBV6-6	14	-	TRBJ1-2	-	TGTGCCAGCAGTTACTCTCCAGCGAGCTATGGCTACACCTTC	CASSYSPASYGYTF
TRBV2	15	-	TRBJ1-1	-	TGTGCCAGCAGAGCGACAGGCGCCTACCGCACTGAAGCTTTCTTT	CASRATGAYRTEAFF
TRBV5-1	16	-	TRBJ1-1	-	TGCGCCAGCAGCTCGCCTTACCTGACGGGGAACACTGAAGCTTTCTTT	CASSSPYLTGNTEAFF
TRBV18	17	few	TRBJ1-1	-	TGTGCCAGCTCACCACGTCGACAGCAATTACGGAACACTGAAGCTTTCTTT	CASSPRRQQLRNTEAFF
TRBV3-1/TRBV3-2	14	-	TRBJ2-1	TRBD2	TGTGCCAGCAGCCAGTTGGGACTAGGGGGTGAGCAGTTCTTC	CASSQLGLGGEQFF
TRBV9	14	-	TRBJ2-7	-	TGTGCCAGCAGCTTTAGCGGACGCTCAAGCGAGCAGTACTTC	CASSFSGRSSEQYF
TRBV15	16	once	TRBJ1-4	TRBD1	TGTGCCACCAGCAGAGCACGGGACAGGGGTAGTGAAAAACTGTTTTTT	CATSRARDRGSEKLFF
TRBV4-2	13	-	TRBJ1-1	-	TGTGCCAGCAGCCAAGTGGGGGGTTCTGAAGCTTTCTTT	CASSQVGGSEAFF
TRBV7-2	13	-	TRBJ1-1	-	TGTGCCAGCAGCTTAGCGGGCAGGGCGAGAGCTTTCTTT	CASSLAGRARAFF
TRBV7-9	19	-	TRBJ1-1	-	TGTGCCAGCAGCCCAAGGGGGTACAGCGACGAACGGGCGAACACTGAAGCTTTCTTT	CASSPRGYSDERANTEAFF
TRBV30	15	-	TRBJ2-7	TRBD1	TGTGCCTGCCTGACAGGGGCAAAGACTTCCTACGAGCAGTACTTC	CACLTGAKTSYEQYF
TRBV24-1	14	-	TRBJ1-2	-	TGTGCCACCAGTGATTTGGGCCAGGGCGGTGGCTACACCTTC	CATSDLGQGGGYTF
TRBV19	15	few	TRBJ2-7	TRBD1	TGTGCCAGTAGTATAGTAGGGACAGGCTTCTACGAGCAGTACTTC	CASSIVGTGFYEQYF
TRBV6-5	12	-	TRBJ2-1	-	TGTGCCAGCAGCAGACTAGGCGATGAGCAGTTCTTC	CASSRLGDEQFF
TRBV24-1	13	-	TRBJ2-1	-	TGTGCCACCGCTGGGCCCGACAGGCGTGAGCAGTTCTTC	CATAGPDRREQFF
TRBV4-1	16	-	TRBJ1-1	-	TGCGCCAGCAGCCGGCCAGGACAGAAGCGCAACGCTGAAGCTTTCTTT	CASSRPGQKRNAEAFF
TRBV6-6	15	-	TRBJ1-2	-	TGTGCCAGCGGGGAGTTGGGAGCATGGGCCTATGGCTACACCTTC	CASGELGAWAYGYTF
TRBV28	18	few	TRBJ2-5	TRBD1	TGTGCCAGCAGACCTGGGACAGGGAGGATTGGGTACCAAGAGACCCAGTACTTC	CASRPGTGRIGYQETQYF
TRBV5-1	16	-	TRBJ1-4	-	TGCGCCAGCAGCTTGGGCGCTCGGACACCGAATGAAAAACTGTTTTTT	CASSLGARTPNEKLFF
TRBV19	15	-	TRBJ1-1	-	TGTGCCAGTACCAGGGGAGATTCCCCTAACACTGAAGCTTTCTTT	CASTRGDSPNTEAFF
TRBV29-1	13	-	TRBJ1-2	TRBD1	TGCAGCGTTCGTCCGACAGGGGAGGGTGGCTACACCTTC	CSVRPTGEGGYTF
TRBV7-6	16	-	TRBJ2-5	TRBD1	TGTGCCAGCAGATCAACTAGGACAGGTGTATTCGAGACCCAGTACTTC	CASRSTRTGVFETQYF
TRBV28	14	-	TRBJ1-2	TRBD1	TGTGCCAGCATTGCAGTCGGGACAGCCGAGGGCTACACCTTC	CASIAVGTAEGYTF
TRBV5-4	13	-	TRBJ1-1	-	TGTGCCAGCAGCGCGGACAGACACACTGAAGCTTTCTTT	CASSADRHTEAFF
TRBV9	13	-	TRBJ2-5	TRBD2	TGTGCCAGCAGCGGACTAGCGGGAGAGACCCAGTACTTC	CASSGLAGETQYF
TRBV2	15	-	TRBJ1-2	TRBD1	TGTGCCAGCAGTGGGACAGGGGGAATGAACTATGGCTACACCTTC	CASSGTGGMNYGYTF
TRBV7-2	15	-	TRBJ2-4	-	TGTGCCAGCAGCCCCCGTCTACTAGCCAAAAACATTCAGTACTTC	CASSPRLLAKNIQYF
TRBV15	16	-	TRBJ2-3	TRBD2	TGTGCCACCAGCAGGTCGGTGGGGGAGGGCTCAGATACGCAGTATTTT	CATSRSVGEGSDTQYF
TRBV14	15	-	TRBJ1-1	-	TGTGCCAGCAGCCAAGATCTAAGGGGCGCCGGTGAAGCTTTCTTT	CASSQDLRGAGEAFF